The 8 T cell receptor beta chains reported below all come from one sample, sequenced in a study of blood T cell repertoires in COVID-19. Repertoires were generated with immunoSEQ multiplex PCR, while TCRdb's copy carries only in-frame clones and drops some. The table records under 300,000 clones, roughly 82% of them present only once. Sequenced input: peripheral blood. The receptors come from a woman older than 75 with active or convalescent COVID-19.

The genes are TRBV2 and TRBJ2-1; 11 bases match TRBD2. The CDR3 consists of 19 residues. J was trimmed by 0 bases and V by 5 bases; bases with no gene match: 12. In germline, CDR1 is SNHLY, CDR2 FYNNEI. CDR3 coding DNA: TGTGCCAGCAGTCCTAGACTAGCGGGACGAACCTCCTCCTACAATGAGCAGTTCTTC. As protein: CASSPRLAGRTSSYNEQFF.

The V and J genes are TRBV29-1 and TRBJ2-1, with 7 bases identical to TRBD2. CDR1 SQVTM and CDR2 ANQGSEA come from the germline V gene. This CDR3 spans 14 amino acids. Unmatched junction bases numbered 12, after V lost 5 bases and J lost 8 bases. The CDR3 sequence is CSVSRGSPVDEQFF. The DNA of the CDR3 is TGCAGCGTTTCTCGCGGGAGTCCCGTAGATGAGCAGTTCTTC.

The genes are TRBV7-9 and TRBJ1-1; D unresolved. The CDR3 runs to 15 residues. The V gene's germline CDR1 is SEHNR and CDR2 FQNEAQ (reference sequence). V dropped 0 bases and J dropped 1 base, with 9 bases sitting between them. The CDR3 spells CASSLALGGNTEAFF. DNA of the CDR3: TGTGCCAGCAGCTTAGCCTTAGGCGGGAACACTGAAGCTTTCTTT.

As for this clone: The junction departs from the called germline gene at one end, perhaps through a read error. The chain joins TRBV20-1 to TRBJ1-3, with 8 nucleotides matching TRBD1. The CDR3 is made up of 11 amino acids. The germline gives CDR1 DFQATT, CDR2 SNEGSKA (reference sequence). The CDR3 reads CSARTGPLMIF. DNA for the CDR3: TGCAGTGCGCGGACAGGGCCTCTGATGATATTT.

The chain uses TRBV7-2 and TRBJ1-3, with D unclear. Trimming pared 5 bases from V and 0 bases from J, leaving 8 bases between. CDR1 is SGHTA, CDR2 FQGNSA, per germline. This CDR3 is 14 amino acids long. Here the CDR3 reads CASSPQISGNTIYF. The CDR3, as DNA: TGTGCCAGCAGCCCCCAGATCTCTGGAAACACCATATATTTT. Looking up the rest from reference TRBV7-2 and TRBJ1-3 gives the full variable domain: GAGVSQSPSNKVTEKGKDVELRCDPISGHTALYWYRQSLGQGLEFLIYFQGNSAPDKSGLPSDRFSAERTGGSVSTLTIQRTQQEDSAVYLCASSPQISGNTIYFGEGSWLTVV.

The V gene is TRBV19, the J gene TRBJ1-5; D is undetermined. This CDR3 contains 14 residues. The V gene's germline CDR1 is LNHDA and CDR2 SQIVND (reference sequence). V was clipped by 6 bases and J by 6 bases, with 15 bases between them. The CDR3 DNA sequence: TGTGCCAGTAGGCCGGCCCAGGAGGTTCAGCCCCAGCATTTT. It yields the protein CASRPAQEVQPQHF.

The J gene is TRBJ1-2, the V gene TRBV3-1 (or the pseudogene TRBV3-2); no clear D. The CDR3 length is 15 residues. Germline CDR1 is LGHDT and CDR2 is YNNKEL (reference sequence). The V end lost 5 bases, the J end lost 7 bases, and 20 bases lay between the germline ends. CDR3 residues: CASSASGRVETGYTF. The CDR3 DNA sequence: TGTGCCAGCAGCGCTTCGGGGAGGGTCGAGACTGGCTACACCTTC.

This clone was counted a single time. This chain joins TRBV19 and TRBJ1-3; 9 bases align to TRBD1. Germline V gene data show CDR1 as LNHDA and CDR2 as SQIVND (reference sequence). The length of the CDR3 is 14 residues. Germline trimming cut 6 bases from V and 0 bases from J; bases unmatched to any gene: 0. The CDR3 DNA sequence: TGTGCCAGTAGGACAGGGGGCTCTGGAAACACCATATATTTT. Translation gives CASRTGGSGNTIYF.